This TCR beta chain is from a study of T cell repertoires in cytomegalovirus infection. Study information: Matching HLA type, along with CMV infection, was indicated by public TCR beta signatures.

Study-wide points: The study found HLA-C-restricted CMV-specific TCR beta clonotypes dominating the ex vivo response. Cumulative frequency (of public TCR beta family members) identified carriers of CMV plus the relevant HLA.

Of note for this clonotype: Its antigen is still unknown.

V lost 5 bases, J lost 0 bases, and 21 bases lay in between. CDR1 SGHAT and CDR2 FQNNGV come from the germline V gene. This CDR3 contains 18 residues. TCRdb reanalysed the reads using MiXCR and keeps one entry per CDR3 protein. The sample holds roughly 500,000 distinct CDR3 sequences; 16% are singletons and the top ten take around 25%. This chain uses TRBV11-2 with TRBJ2-3, with D perhaps being TRBD1 or TRBD2 (6 bases each). This sequence originates from a human donor in good health (CMV status not recorded). Some clones in this sample may be carry-over from other donors' samples. What was sequenced was CD8+ T cells from PBMCs. The CDR3 sequence: CASSPGASVLSSTDTQYF. The CDR3 DNA is TGTGCCAGCAGCCCGGGGGCTAGCGTACTCTCTAGCACAGATACGCAGTATTTT. Using reference TRBV11-2 and TRBJ2-3 for the parts outside the CDR3, the full variable domain is EAGVAQSPRYKIIEKRQSVAFWCNPISGHATLYWYQQILGQGPKLLIQFQNNGVVDDSQLPKDRFSAERLKGVDSTLKIQPAKLEDSAVYLCASSPGASVLSSTDTQYFGPGTRLTVL.